The next 22 T cell receptor beta chains were all read from a single sample in a study of beta chain features in type 1 diabetes (dated by TCRdb to between 2018 and 2020). Findings and caveats that apply to the study as a whole: Type 1 diabetes patients showed a moderate but significant shortening of TCRB CDR3 length in all four CD4+ subsets.

The library came from the immunoSEQ multiplex PCR assay. The entire amount of isolated RNA was reverse transcribed using the High Capacity cDNA Reverse Transcription Kit, so the sequenced TCRB transcripts were expressed ones. The table was pulled from immuneACCESS by TCRdb, which kept in-frame rearrangements only. Such tables lose some clones; where checked, under half of the loss comes from unresolved V genes, and the rest has no known cause. The sample contains approximately 250,000 clones, approximately 10% of them found a single time. The top ten clones comprise around 0.017% of the sample. The antigens these receptors bind are not known. The material sequenced was naive CD4+ T cells from blood. The cell subset or site label on this specimen signifies: true naive CD4+ T cells. These receptors came from a man aged 25-45 years with type 1 diabetes.

The V and J genes are TRBV4-3 and TRBJ1-1, with 7 bases aligning to TRBD1. The CDR3 length is 14 residues. The ends lost 4 bases at V and 5 bases at J; junction bases unmatched: 7. Germline CDR1 and CDR2: LGHNA and YSLEER. The CDR3 DNA follows: TGCGCCAGCAGCCGAACAGGGGATAGGACTGAAGCTTTCTTT. Amino acids: CASSRTGDRTEAFF.

The V and J genes are TRBV4-2 and TRBJ2-1; 11 bases fit TRBD1. CDR3 length equals 15 residues. Germline V gene sequence: CDR1 LGHNA, CDR2 YNFKEQ. V gave up 7 bases and J gave up 6 bases; unmatched junction bases: 8. CDR3 coding DNA: TGTGCCAGCACCGCCCGGGACAGGGGGTTCAATGAGCAGTTCTTC. It specifies CASTARDRGFNEQFF.

The V gene is TRBV2, the J gene TRBJ2-1, with 8 nucleotides matching TRBD1. After removal of 11 bases from V and 2 bases from J, the junction contained 8 bases not matched to a gene. The CDR3 is 14 amino acids. Germline CDR1 SNHLY, CDR2 FYNNEI. CDR3 DNA: TGTGCCGACAGGGGCAGGGGGACCTACAATGAGCAGTTCTTC. Translated, it gives CADRGRGTYNEQFF.

This clone was counted only a few times. This chain links TRBV4-3 with TRBJ2-5, with a tentative D call TRBD2 (6 bases). The length of the CDR3 is 14 residues. Trimming removed 5 bases from V and 5 bases from J, with 15 bases in between. Germline CDR1 and CDR2: LGHNA and YSLEER. Here the CDR3 reads CASSLTPGGETQYF. The DNA of the CDR3 is TGCGCCAGCAGCTTGACTCCAGGAGGGGAGACCCAGTACTTC.

The chain joins TRBV12-5 to TRBJ1-4, with 8 bases fitting TRBD1. The CDR3 covers 13 residues. V dropped 6 bases and J dropped 8; count of bases not matched to a gene: 5. Looked up from germline, CDR1 is LGHNT and CDR2 is FRNRAP. This CDR3 is CASGLTGVEKLFF. The CDR3 DNA reads as TGTGCTAGTGGCCTGACAGGGGTCGAAAAACTGTTTTTT.

This clone was counted between two and nine times. The chain is built from TRBV5-4 and TRBJ2-3, with 8 bases lining up with TRBD2. CDR1 is SGHNT and CDR2 is YYREEE in the germline V gene (reference sequence). Trimming cost V 2 bases and J 8 bases; bases outside gene matches: 10. This CDR3 contains 15 residues. CDR3 in DNA: TGTGCCAGCAGCTTAAGAGCGGGGGTCCTTCGTACGCAGTATTTT. It encodes CASSLRAGVLRTQYF.

The V and J genes are TRBV14 and TRBJ1-1, with D perhaps matching TRBD1 (5 bases). The length of the CDR3 is 13 residues. V dropped 5 bases and J dropped 1 base, with 8 bases sitting between them. Germline values: CDR1 SGHDN, CDR2 FVKESK. CDR3 DNA sequence: TGTGCCAGCAGCGTTGACAGGAACACTGAAGCTTTCTTT. It specifies CASSVDRNTEAFF.

The V call is TRBV4-3, the J call TRBJ1-2; D perhaps matches TRBD1 (5 bases). CDR1 and CDR2 (germline): LGHNA, YSLEER. The CDR3 length is 15 residues. Trimming removed 3 bases at V and 8 bases at J, with 19 bases between. CDR3 coding DNA: TGCGCCAGCAGCCAGGAAGCTCTGGGGCAGGGCGGCTACACCTTC. Translated, it gives CASSQEALGQGGYTF.

In this sample, this clone turned up a few times. V usage is TRBV5-1 and J usage is TRBJ2-3; the D gene is possibly TRBD1 (6 bases). CDR3 size: 14 residues. Trimming removed 2 bases at V and 3 bases at J, with 10 bases between. Germline values: CDR1 SGHRS, CDR2 YFSETQ. The CDR3 DNA reads TGCGCCAGCAGCTTCCGGGACATGACAGATACGCAGTATTTT. Its translation is CASSFRDMTDTQYF.

The CDR3 sequence is CASSRTSGYNEQFF. The CDR3, as DNA: TGTGCCAGCAGCCGGACTAGCGGCTACAATGAGCAGTTCTTC. V gene TRBV7-2 combines with J gene TRBJ2-1, with 10 positions matching TRBD2. CDR1 is SGHTA and CDR2 is FQGNSA in the germline V gene. With V trimmed by 5 bases and J by 3 bases, 1 base remained unmatched. The CDR3 totals 14 residues. The full variable domain, with the rest looked up from reference TRBV7-2 and TRBJ2-1, is GAGVSQSPSNKVTEKGKDVELRCDPISGHTALYWYRQSLGQGLEFLIYFQGNSAPDKSGLPSDRFSAERTGGSVSTLTIQRTQQEDSAVYLCASSRTSGYNEQFFGPGTRLTVL.

The sample holds a few counts of this clone. The rearrangement links TRBV4-2 to TRBJ1-2; no reliable D call. The CDR3 consists of 15 residues. The germline V gene has CDR1 LGHNA and CDR2 YNFKEQ. Trimming removed 5 bases from V and 3 bases from J, with 16 bases in between. The CDR3 region has the DNA TGTGCCAGCAGCTTAGCTACGAAGAGTTACTATGGCTACACCTTC. Translation: CASSLATKSYYGYTF.

Only a few counts were recorded for this clone. This chain connects TRBV7-9 to TRBJ1-2; D is unresolved. V lost 2 bases, J lost 8 bases, and 9 bases lay in between. Germline V gene sequence: CDR1 SEHNR, CDR2 FQNEAQ (reference sequence). This CDR3 spans 12 amino acids. Here the CDR3 reads CASSLLVGGYTF. In DNA form, the CDR3 reads TGTGCCAGCAGCTTACTGGTTGGCGGCTACACCTTC.

The chain has TRBV10-3 and TRBJ2-7; D unclear. The CDR3 has 13 residues. V gave up 2 bases and J gave up 6 bases, with 11 bases separating them. Germline lookup yields CDR1 ENHRY and CDR2 SYGVKD. CDR3 amino acids: CAISELGPTEQYF. The CDR3 DNA follows: TGTGCCATCAGTGAGCTTGGGCCGACCGAGCAGTACTTC.

V gene TRBV7-9 combines with J gene TRBJ1-1, with no clear D. Trimming took 0 bases from V and 0 from J, leaving 8 bases between them. This CDR3 has 15 residues. Germline V gives CDR1 SEHNR, CDR2 FQNEAQ (reference sequence). In DNA, the CDR3 is TGTGCCAGCAGCTTAGCCGGGTCCATGAACACTGAAGCTTTCTTT. This codes for CASSLAGSMNTEAFF.

V is TRBV7-3 and J is TRBJ2-1; possible D gene TRBD1, 6 bases. Trimming took 5 bases from V and 2 from J, leaving 10 bases between them. The CDR3 has 14 amino acids. The germline CDR1 and CDR2 sequences are SGHTA and FQGTGA. CDR3 DNA: TGTGCCAGCAGCACAGGGTCCCCCTACAATGAGCAGTTCTTC. Protein product: CASSTGSPYNEQFF.

The chain joins TRBV6-6 to TRBJ2-2; 9 bases align to TRBD1. This CDR3 has 15 amino acids. From germline, CDR1 is MNHNY and CDR2 SVGAGI (reference sequence). The V gene end was trimmed by 2 bases and the J gene end by 4 bases; junction bases not matched to a gene: 2. The CDR3 DNA reads as TGTGCCAGCAGTTACGGGGACAGGGTCACCGGGGAGCTGTTTTTT. It codes for CASSYGDRVTGELFF.

The genes are TRBV9 and TRBJ2-3, with 9 bases that match TRBD2. V dropped 2 bases and J dropped 2; count of bases not matched to a gene: 9. From germline, CDR1 is SGDLS and CDR2 YYNGEE. The CDR3 has 17 amino acids. The CDR3 loop reads CASSVTVSGRDTDTQYF. The CDR3, as DNA: TGTGCCAGCAGCGTTACTGTTAGCGGGAGAGACACAGATACGCAGTATTTT.

The chain has TRBV19 and TRBJ1-5; D is ambiguous. Deletions cut 4 bases from V and 3 bases from J, with 10 bases between. Germline V lookup: CDR1 LNHDA, CDR2 SQIVND (reference sequence). CDR3 length: 14 residues. The CDR3 region has the DNA TGTGCCAGTAGTACCCCCGGAGTCAATCAGCCCCAGCATTTT. Translating it yields CASSTPGVNQPQHF.

This chain links TRBV5-1 with TRBJ1-6; 8 bases fit TRBD1. Trimming removed 3 bases from V and 14 bases from J; junction bases left unmatched: 16. Germline lookup yields CDR1 SGHRS and CDR2 YFSETQ. CDR3 length: 16 amino acids. The CDR3 here is CASSSHAGQELPALHF. CDR3 sequence (DNA): TGCGCCAGCAGCTCCCACGCGGGACAGGAACTCCCGGCCCTCCACTTT.

V usage is TRBV30 and J usage is TRBJ1-5, with D unresolved. This CDR3 has 13 residues. V dropped 2 bases and J dropped 4 bases, with 9 bases sitting between them. CDR1 and CDR2 (germline): GTSNPN, SVGIG (reference sequence). For the CDR3, the DNA is TGTGCCTGGAGTCGACTGATGAATCAGCCCCAGCATTTT. It translates to CAWSRLMNQPQHF. The full variable domain, completed using reference TRBV30 and TRBJ1-5, is SQTIHQWPATLVQPVGSPLSLECTVEGTSNPNLYWYRQAAGRGLQLLFYSVGIGQISSEVPQNLSASRPQDRQFILSSKKLLLSDSGFYLCAWSRLMNQPQHFGDGTRLSIL.

V gene TRBV18 combines with J gene TRBJ1-5; 7 bases fit TRBD1. Losses at the gene ends were 4 bases for V and 3 bases for J; bases not matched to a gene: 6. The CDR3 loop spans 15 amino acids. Germline CDR1 KGHSH, CDR2 LQKENI. This CDR3 is CASSRGQVINQPQHF. DNA of the CDR3: TGTGCCAGCTCACGTGGACAGGTGATCAATCAGCCCCAGCATTTT.

The V and J genes are TRBV5-1 and TRBJ1-2; perhaps TRBD1 as D (5 bases). The CDR3 sequence is 15 residues long. The ends were cut back, 4 bases at V and 6 bases at J, with 19 bases in the middle. Germline V CDR1 and CDR2: SGHRS, YFSETQ. This chain's CDR3 is CASSTAGLQADGYTF. As DNA, the CDR3 is TGCGCCAGCAGCACCGCGGGACTCCAAGCGGATGGCTACACCTTC.